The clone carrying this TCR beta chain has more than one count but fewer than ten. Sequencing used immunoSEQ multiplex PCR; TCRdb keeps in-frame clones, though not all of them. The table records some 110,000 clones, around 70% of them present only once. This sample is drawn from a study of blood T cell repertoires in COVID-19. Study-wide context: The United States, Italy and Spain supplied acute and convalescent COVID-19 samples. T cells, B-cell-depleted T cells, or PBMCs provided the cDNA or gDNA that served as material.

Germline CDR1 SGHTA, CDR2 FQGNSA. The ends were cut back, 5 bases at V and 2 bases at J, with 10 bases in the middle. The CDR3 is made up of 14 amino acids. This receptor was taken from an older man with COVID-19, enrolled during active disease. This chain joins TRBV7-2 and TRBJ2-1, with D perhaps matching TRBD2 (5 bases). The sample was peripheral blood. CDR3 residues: CASSPTGTYNEQFF. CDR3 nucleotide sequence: TGTGCCAGCAGCCCTACCGGGACCTACAATGAGCAGTTCTTC.